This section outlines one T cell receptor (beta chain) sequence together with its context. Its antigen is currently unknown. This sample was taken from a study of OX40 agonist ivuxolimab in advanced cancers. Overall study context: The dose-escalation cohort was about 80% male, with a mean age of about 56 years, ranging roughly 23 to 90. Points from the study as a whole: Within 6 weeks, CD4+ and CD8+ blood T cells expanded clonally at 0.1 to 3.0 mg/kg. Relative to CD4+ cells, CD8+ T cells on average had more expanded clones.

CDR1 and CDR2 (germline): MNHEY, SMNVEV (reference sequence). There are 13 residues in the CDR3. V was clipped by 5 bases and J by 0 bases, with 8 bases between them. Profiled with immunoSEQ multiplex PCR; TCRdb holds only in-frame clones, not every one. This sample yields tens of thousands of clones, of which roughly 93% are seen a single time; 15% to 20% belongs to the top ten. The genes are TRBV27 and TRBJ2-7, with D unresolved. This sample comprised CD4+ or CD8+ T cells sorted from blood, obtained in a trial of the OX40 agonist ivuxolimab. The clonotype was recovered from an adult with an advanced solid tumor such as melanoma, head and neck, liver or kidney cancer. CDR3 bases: TGTGCCAGCAGTCCCCTTAGCTCCTACGAGCAGTACTTC. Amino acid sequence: CASSPLSSYEQYF.